A selection of T cell receptor beta chains follows, all from one sample in a study of T cells in Graves' hyperthyroidism and ophthalmopathy. One entry per CDR3 protein results from TCRdb running MiXCR on the multiplex PCR reads. The table lists around 400,000 distinct CDR3 sequences, nearly 15% of them singletons. The sequenced sample consisted of blood. The origin of the receptors is a woman aged 55-69 years with Graves' ophthalmopathy. The CDR3 runs from the conserved cysteine through the conserved F or W. The D gene is left open where the match is weak. A clone size is listed for some rows: how often the clone was seen (once, few, many), or a class if it is expanded.

TRBJ1-4	-	TRBV7-9	few	CASSKEDSFNEKLFF	TGTGCCAGCAGCAAAGAGGACAGTTTTAATGAAAAACTGTTTTTT
TRBJ2-7	TRBD2	TRBV19	-	CASSIGTSGIYEQYF	TGTGCCAGTAGTATTGGGACTAGCGGGATCTACGAGCAGTACTTC
TRBJ2-3	-	TRBV3-1	-	CASSQGVQGDTQYF	TGTGCCAGCAGCCAAGGCGTACAGGGAGATACGCAGTATTTT
TRBJ2-5	TRBD1	TRBV27	many	CASRTTGTETQYF	TGTGCCAGCCGTACGACAGGGACAGAGACCCAGTACTTC
TRBJ1-1	-	TRBV2	many	CASTEGQGGTEAFF	TGTGCCAGCACCGAGGGTCAGGGAGGTACTGAAGCTTTCTTT
TRBJ2-7	-	TRBV2	many	CASSGPLTLVGYEQYF	TGTGCCAGCAGTGGTCCGCTGACGCTAGTAGGTTACGAGCAGTACTTC
TRBJ2-1	-	TRBV20-1	many	CSAPIRTGSSYNEQFF	TGCAGTGCTCCGATCAGGACTGGCAGCTCCTACAATGAGCAGTTCTTC
TRBJ1-5	TRBD1	TRBV6-1	-	CASRTTGGLGSNQPQHF	TGTGCCAGCCGAACCACAGGGGGGTTGGGTAGCAATCAGCCCCAGCATTTT
TRBJ2-1	-	TRBV20-1	many	CSAGFGETLHNEQFF	TGCAGTGCTGGCTTCGGAGAGACGCTTCACAATGAGCAGTTCTTC
TRBJ2-1	TRBD2	TRBV28	-	CASSFQLAAIYNEQFF	TGTGCCAGCAGTTTTCAACTAGCGGCGATCTACAATGAGCAGTTCTTC
TRBJ1-1	-	TRBV29-1	few	CSVEEQTEAFF	TGCAGCGTTGAGGAGCAGACTGAAGCTTTCTTT
TRBJ1-3	-	TRBV3-1	many	CASRPDTSSGNTIYF	TGTGCCAGCAGACCCGACACCTCCTCTGGAAACACCATATATTTT
TRBJ1-4	-	TRBV28	-	CASSLQINEKLFF	TGTGCCAGCAGTTTACAGATTAATGAAAAACTGTTTTTT
TRBJ1-5	-	TRBV20-1	few	CSARDGAVIGPQHF	TGCAGTGCTAGAGATGGGGCGGTGATAGGGCCCCAGCATTTT
TRBJ2-7	-	TRBV9	-	CASSLGLGGLSSSYEQYF	TGTGCCAGCAGCTTAGGCCTTGGGGGACTTAGTAGCTCCTACGAGCAGTACTTC
TRBJ2-3	TRBD1	TRBV2	many	CASRAGTATDTQYF	TGTGCCAGCAGAGCCGGGACAGCCACAGATACGCAGTATTTT
TRBJ2-1	TRBD1	TRBV12-3/TRBV12-4	-	CASRTGTVYEQFF	TGTGCCAGCAGAACCGGGACAGTTTATGAGCAGTTCTTC
TRBJ1-1	-	TRBV3-1	many	CASSPFLNTEAFF	TGTGCCAGCAGCCCGTTTCTCAACACTGAAGCTTTCTTT
TRBJ1-1	-	TRBV12-3/TRBV12-4	many	CASSFPGLNTEAFF	TGTGCCAGCAGTTTCCCAGGGTTGAACACTGAAGCTTTCTTT
TRBJ2-5	TRBD2	TRBV24-1	many	CATSEYLSGRETQYF	TGTGCCACCAGTGAATACCTTAGCGGGAGGGAGACCCAGTACTTC
TRBJ1-1	-	TRBV11-1	-	CASSLGHTNTEAFF	TGTGCCAGCAGCCTGGGACACACGAACACTGAAGCTTTCTTT
TRBJ2-5	-	TRBV20-1	few	CSAHPGGGPVPGVSQETQYF	TGCAGTGCTCACCCAGGGGGAGGGCCTGTCCCAGGGGTGTCCCAAGAGACCCAGTACTTC
TRBJ1-6	-	TRBV20-1	few	CSASVGKALHF	TGCAGTGCTAGCGTCGGAAAAGCCCTCCACTTT
TRBJ1-5	-	TRBV18	many	CASSPRRDGDQPQHF	TGTGCCAGCTCACCACGCCGGGACGGAGATCAGCCCCAGCATTTT
TRBJ2-3	-	TRBV5-1	few	CASKVGITDAQYF	TGCGCCAGCAAGGTGGGGATCACAGATGCGCAGTATTTT
TRBJ2-2	TRBD1	TRBV19	-	CASSTGQGWTGELFF	TGTGCCAGTAGTACTGGACAGGGTTGGACCGGGGAGCTGTTTTTT
TRBJ2-7	-	TRBV29-1	few	CSVRAPLSHEQYF	TGCAGCGTTCGTGCCCCCTTGTCCCACGAGCAGTACTTC
TRBJ1-2	TRBD1	TRBV6-1	-	CASKAGTGHGYTF	TGTGCCAGCAAAGCCGGGACAGGGCATGGCTACACCTTC
TRBJ2-3	-	TRBV5-1	-	CASSLVQGINTQYF	TGCGCCAGCAGCTTGGTACAGGGAATAAATACGCAGTATTTT
TRBJ2-6	-	TRBV27	-	CASSLLGVVSSGANVLTF	TGTGCCAGCAGTTTATTGGGCGTCGTAAGCTCTGGGGCCAACGTCCTGACTTTC
TRBJ2-3	TRBD2	TRBV2	many	CASSPQLAVYTDTQYF	TGTGCCAGCAGTCCACAACTAGCGGTTTACACAGATACGCAGTATTTT
TRBJ2-3	-	TRBV2	many	CASSEWAALDTQYF	TGTGCCAGCAGTGAATGGGCCGCTCTAGATACGCAGTATTTT
TRBJ2-7	-	TRBV11-2	many	CASSLASGAYEQYF	TGTGCCAGCAGCTTAGCAAGTGGGGCCTACGAGCAGTACTTC
TRBJ1-4	TRBD1	TRBV20-1	-	CSAYTGTGIGKLFF	TGCAGTGCCTATACCGGGACAGGGATTGGAAAACTGTTTTTT
TRBJ1-5	-	TRBV20-1	-	CSARDGQSNQPQHF	TGCAGTGCTAGAGATGGACAGAGCAATCAGCCCCAGCATTTT
TRBJ1-2	-	TRBV6-1	many	CASTTPRAWSNYGYTF	TGTGCCAGTACTACCCCTCGGGCGTGGAGTAACTATGGCTACACCTTC
TRBJ2-2	-	TRBV18	many	CASSPPSGNTGELFF	TGTGCCAGCTCACCACCGTCCGGGAACACCGGGGAGCTGTTTTTT
TRBJ1-1	-	TRBV7-7	-	CASSAPAAGANTEAFF	TGTGCCAGCAGCGCGCCGGCCGCGGGGGCGAACACTGAAGCTTTCTTT
TRBJ2-5	TRBD2	TRBV5-1	many	CASSETSGTVGTQYF	TGCGCCAGCAGCGAGACTAGCGGGACGGTGGGGACCCAGTACTTC
TRBJ2-3	TRBD2	TRBV5-1	-	CASSPTSVPDTQYF	TGCGCCAGCAGCCCGACTAGCGTCCCAGATACGCAGTATTTT
TRBJ2-5	-	TRBV20-1	-	CSAETQGRETQYF	TGCAGTGCTGAGACCCAGGGGCGAGAGACCCAGTACTTC
TRBJ1-6	-	TRBV27	-	CASSLWRYSPLHF	TGTGCCAGCAGTTTATGGAGATATTCACCCCTCCACTTT
TRBJ2-5	-	TRBV5-6	-	CASSLRVETQYF	TGTGCCAGCAGCTTGAGGGTAGAGACCCAGTACTTC
TRBJ2-7	TRBD2	TRBV7-2	many	CASSSGLAYSYEQYF	TGTGCCAGCAGCTCGGGACTAGCTTATTCCTACGAGCAGTACTTC
TRBJ2-7	-	TRBV7-9	-	CASSPSSFYEQYF	TGTGCCAGCAGCCCATCTTCCTTCTACGAGCAGTACTTC
TRBJ2-2	-	TRBV7-2	-	CASSLMAAKNTGELFF	TGTGCCAGCAGCTTAATGGCGGCGAAGAACACCGGGGAGCTGTTTTTT
TRBJ2-7	-	TRBV3-1	many	CASSQATVGNEQYF	TGTGCCAGCAGCCAAGCCACCGTCGGGAACGAGCAGTACTTC
TRBJ2-7	-	TRBV27	-	CASSFRTAYEQYF	TGTGCCAGCAGTTTCAGAACAGCCTACGAGCAGTACTTC
TRBJ2-3	TRBD2	TRBV20-1	few	CSASSTSGRTDTQYF	TGCAGTGCTAGCTCGACTAGCGGGAGGACAGATACGCAGTATTTT
TRBJ1-3	TRBD1	TRBV6-1	few	CASHSPPGQGTIYF	TGTGCCAGCCACAGCCCACCGGGACAGGGAACCATATATTTT
TRBJ2-1	TRBD2	TRBV7-9	many	CASSSLATDEQFF	TGTGCCAGCAGCTCACTAGCGACGGATGAGCAGTTCTTC
TRBJ2-1	-	TRBV4-2	-	CASSQDLGSIPYNEQFF	TGTGCCAGCAGCCAAGATTTAGGGAGCATTCCCTACAATGAGCAGTTCTTC
TRBJ1-2	TRBD1	TRBV7-8	many	CASSLARAGGRYGYTF	TGTGCCAGCAGCTTAGCGCGTGCAGGGGGCCGGTATGGCTACACCTTC
TRBJ2-1	-	TRBV2	many	CASSEAINNEQFF	TGTGCCAGCAGTGAAGCGATAAACAATGAGCAGTTCTTC